The present entry profiles one TCR beta chain with its context. This entry is derived from a study of shared clonotypes between healthy human individuals. Sequenced by immunoSEQ multiplex PCR; TCRdb stores in-frame clones only, minus some. The sample lists about 2.3 million clones; 93% were seen once. Germline V lookup: CDR1 MNHNY, CDR2 SVGAGI (reference sequence). The V and J ends lost 6 bases and 0 bases respectively, with 10 bases between them. The CDR3 extends over 14 amino acids. The source of this sequence is a man aged 18-30 years in good health. Some clones in this sample may be carry-over from other donors' samples. The sequenced material came from naive CD4+ T cells from PBMCs. Subset specified: CD45RA+ positively selected. The chain is built from TRBV6-6 and TRBJ2-3; D is possibly TRBD1 or TRBD2 (5 bases each). CDR3 bases: TGTGCCAGCAGGTGGGGGTCTAGCACAGATACGCAGTATTTT. It codes for CASRWGSSTDTQYF.